This T cell receptor beta chain was documented in a study of T cell responses to AZD1222 COVID-19 vaccine. Overall study results and limits: Vaccination with two AZD1222 doses was followed by a rise in Spike-specific TCR breadth and depth. Of the AZD1222 recipients, only 5 or 6 were seropositive at baseline.

V dropped 1 base and J dropped 7 bases, with 11 bases sitting between them. Germline CDR1 LNHNV, CDR2 YYDKDF (reference sequence). The CDR3 sequence is 15 residues long. Assay: immunoSEQ multiplex PCR; the TCRdb copy retains only in-frame clones and omits some. Among roughly 100,000 clones listed, 84% were seen once. This clone has only a few counts. The antigen is not known. The specimen comprised peripheral blood, sampled on day 0 of AZD1222 vaccination. The sequence was collected from an adult in good health. The V call is TRBV15, the J call TRBJ1-6, with a tentative D call TRBD1 (5 bases). In nucleotides, the CDR3 is TGTGCCACCAGCAGAGGTGGGGGAAAAAATTCACCCCTCCACTTT. Protein sequence: CATSRGGGKNSPLHF.